This TCR beta chain was recorded in a study of neoadjuvant anti-PD-1 for oral cavity cancer. Study-level information: Patients without progression received a fourth nivolumab dose around day 43, then surgical resection on days 50-56.

Whole-study results and caveats: Only three patients per response group were TCR-analyzed; validation needed. After neoadjuvant nivolumab, PBMC T cell clonality was significantly higher in non-responders than responders.

Sequenced by immunoSEQ multiplex PCR; TCRdb stores in-frame clones only, minus some. The sample carries fewer than 90,000 clones, roughly 81% recorded once. The sample's time point: after neoadjuvant nivolumab, at surgical resection. Blood cells were analyzed directly, without culture or expansion. About this clone: The antigen remains unidentified.

The CDR3 is 14 residues long. The germline gives CDR1 SGHTA, CDR2 FQGTGA. V lost 5 bases, J lost 0 bases, and 10 bases lay in between. The sample was PBMCs, taken after nivolumab (anti-PD-1) treatment. This sequence joins TRBV7-3 and TRBJ1-1, with D possibly TRBD1 on 6 matching bases. This clonotype originated in a person aged 40-85 years with oral cavity squamous cell carcinoma. CDR3 sequence reads: CASSVGHLNTEAFF. Written as DNA, the CDR3 is TGTGCCAGCAGCGTGGGACACTTGAACACTGAAGCTTTCTTT.